This T cell receptor beta chain was documented in a study of blood T cell repertoires in COVID-19. Study context: Some COVID-19 samples were acute and others convalescent; all came from the United States, Italy and Spain.

Generated by immunoSEQ multiplex PCR, the TCRdb table keeps only in-frame clones and is missing some. The data contain roughly 240,000 clones, 65% to 90% of them singletons. Germline V CDR1 and CDR2: SGDLS, YYNGEE. Trimming left V 5 bases short and J 4 bases short, with 24 bases between. CDR3 length: 17 residues. Sequencing used peripheral blood. The rearrangement joins TRBV9 to TRBJ1-2; D remains unclear. The clonotype was recovered from a man aged 45-65 years with COVID-19, enrolled during active disease. CDR3 sequence (DNA): TGTGCCAGCAGTTCTATATTAGGCCGACGGGAGGGCTATGGCTACACCTTC. Translated: CASSSILGRREGYGYTF.